The clone carrying this T cell receptor (beta chain) was counted between two and nine times. As yet, its antigen is unknown. Sequenced by immunoSEQ multiplex PCR; TCRdb stores in-frame clones only, minus some. The sample includes tens of thousands of clones, around four fifths of them seen just once. These data originate in a study of T cell responses to AZD1222 COVID-19 vaccine. Study results and limitations: The study identified only six AZD1222 recipients as seropositive at baseline. Repertoire collection took place solely once the T cell response had peaked. After two AZD1222 doses, spike-specific TCR breadth and depth rose versus day 0. As reported, nearly half of all spike-specific TCRs target variant regions that are unmutated.

Germline CDR1 LNHDA, CDR2 SQIVND (reference sequence). Trimming took 3 bases from V and 8 from J; bases not matched to a gene: 8. This CDR3 comprises 15 residues. This clonotype originated in an adult in good health. This specimen consisted of peripheral blood, obtained on day 0 of AZD1222 vaccination. V and J are TRBV19 and TRBJ2-1, with TRBD2 identical over 9 bases. Here the CDR3 reads CASSISSGEMYEQFF. For the CDR3, the DNA is TGTGCCAGTAGTATCTCTAGCGGGGAGATGTATGAGCAGTTCTTC.